This passage covers 26 T cell receptor beta chains from one sample sequenced in a study of T cells after yellow fever vaccination. TCRdb used MiXCR to reprocess the 5' RACE reads, holding one entry per CDR3 protein. The data show around 60,000 distinct CDR3 sequences, approximately 6% seen once. The material sequenced was PBMCs, either bulk or a sorted T-cell subset (CD4+, CD8+, memory, or dextramer-sorted; not recorded which), taken on the day of the yellow fever booster vaccination. The receptors were gathered from a man between 18 and 35 years old who received the YFV17D yellow fever vaccine.

This clonotype showed up just a few times. The V call is TRBV12-3 or TRBV12-4, the J call TRBJ2-2; no firm D call. The CDR3 is 15 amino acids. The V end lost 4 bases, the J end lost 4 bases, and 13 bases lay between the germline ends. CDR3 in DNA: TGTGCCAGCAGTTCCCGGACCAGGATCACCGGGGAGCTGTTTTTT. Protein sequence: CASSSRTRITGELFF.

This clonotype was recorded many times. The genes are TRBV12-3 or TRBV12-4 and TRBJ2-1; D remains ambiguous. This CDR3 comprises 13 residues. Trimming removed 3 bases from V and 0 bases from J, with 3 bases in between. The CDR3 DNA follows: TGTGCCAGCAGTTTTGTCTCCTACAATGAGCAGTTCTTC. Residues: CASSFVSYNEQFF.

This clonotype was detected ten times or more. The CDR3 coding sequence is TGCGCCAGCAGCCAAGGACGCTCCTACGAGCAGTACGTC. Its protein is CASSQGRSYEQYV. The V gene is TRBV4-3, the J gene TRBJ2-7; no firm D call. This CDR3 is built from 13 residues. Trimming took off 1 base at V and 0 bases at J, with 4 bases between the two ends. Germline lookup yields CDR1 LGHNA and CDR2 YSLEER.

This clonotype was counted at least ten times. This chain's CDR3 is CSVGVERERETQYF. The CDR3, as DNA: TGCAGCGTTGGGGTGGAGCGGGAACGAGAGACCCAGTACTTC. The V gene is TRBV29-1, the J gene TRBJ2-5; TRBD2 aligns across 7 bases. The junction had 9 bases not matched to a gene; V was cut back by 4 bases and J by 4 bases. The length of the CDR3 is 14 residues. Germline CDR1 reads SQVTM; CDR2 reads ANQGSEA.

Details on this clonotype: A much larger clone differs by one base, so this may be a read error. V is TRBV29-1 and J is TRBJ1-1; 8 nucleotides line up with TRBD1. Germline CDR1 is SQVTM and CDR2 is ANQGSEA. V lost 0 bases to trimming and J lost 3 bases; unmatched junction nucleotides: 3. The CDR3 consists of 14 residues. CDR3 amino acids: CSVEDYRGDTEAFF. CDR3 coding DNA: TGCAGCGTTGAAGATTACAGGGGGGACACTGAAGCTTTCTTT.

Ten or more counts support this clonotype. V usage is TRBV4-1 and J usage is TRBJ2-2; D remains ambiguous. Germline V gives CDR1 MGHRA, CDR2 YSYEKL. Trimming pared 5 bases from V and 0 bases from J, leaving 7 bases between. CDR3 length: 14 amino acids. The CDR3 bases are TGCGCCAGCAGCGACATCCCGAACACCGGGGAGCTGTTTTTT. Translating it yields CASSDIPNTGELFF.

The rearrangement uses TRBV7-3 and TRBJ1-3; D is uncertain. The CDR3 covers 13 residues. V was cut by 2 bases and J by 1 base, with 3 bases left in between. CDR1 SGHTA and CDR2 FQGTGA come from the germline V gene. The CDR3 region is CASSLSSGNTIYF. The DNA of the CDR3 is TGTGCCAGCAGCTTATCATCTGGAAACACCATATATTTT.

There are many counts of this clonotype. The CDR3 coding sequence is TGCGCCAGCAGCTTGGCCGCCGGAGTAGGCTATGGCTACACCTTC. Translating gives CASSLAAGVGYGYTF. The chain couples TRBV5-1 to TRBJ1-2; D uncertain. Trimming removed 0 bases at V and 4 bases at J, with 13 bases between. Germline CDR1 SGHRS, CDR2 YFSETQ. The CDR3 has 15 amino acids. Supplemented by reference TRBV5-1 and TRBJ1-2, the full variable domain reads KAGVTQTPRYLIKTRGQQVTLSCSPISGHRSVSWYQQTPGQGLQFLFEYFSETQRNKGNFPGRFSGRQFSNSRSEMNVSTLELGDSALYLCASSLAAGVGYGYTFGSGTRLTVV.

The CDR3 loop reads CASSLGTKQFF. CDR3 DNA sequence: TGTGCCAGCAGTTTAGGGACTAAGCAGTTCTTC. The V gene is TRBV27, the J gene TRBJ2-1; 7 bases match TRBD2. V lost 2 bases and J lost 11; bases outside the gene matches: 0. Germline V CDR1 and CDR2: MNHEY, SMNVEV (reference sequence). The CDR3 contains 11 residues.

This clonotype has ten or more counts. The chain has TRBV27 and TRBJ1-6, with D possibly TRBD1 on 5 matching bases. The length of the CDR3 is 14 residues. V gave up 7 bases and J gave up 8 bases, with 15 bases separating them. Germline assignment: CDR1 MNHEY and CDR2 SMNVEV (reference sequence). The CDR3 loop reads CASTWGGSDSPLHF. DNA for the CDR3: TGTGCCAGCACTTGGGGGGGGAGCGATTCACCCCTCCACTTT.

In its sample, this clonotype was seen many times. The chain links TRBV20-1 to TRBJ2-3; 9 nucleotides agree with TRBD2. This CDR3 has 14 residues. The J segment lost 5 bases and the V segment lost 3 bases, leaving 6 bases of the junction unmatched. Germline assignment: CDR1 DFQATT and CDR2 SNEGSKA (reference sequence). CDR3 in DNA: TGCAGTGCTAGCGGCGGGGGGGCGCAAGATACGCAGTATTTT. Protein: CSASGGGAQDTQYF.

This clonotype was detected many times. The V gene is TRBV10-3, the J gene TRBJ1-1; D not certain. The germline V and J ends were trimmed by 6 bases and 3 bases, with 11 bases remaining between them. This CDR3 region has 13 residues. The V gene's germline CDR1 is ENHRY and CDR2 SYGVKD. The CDR3 region has the DNA TGTGCCATCAGGGCGATCGGAGACACTGAAGCTTTCTTT. It yields the protein CAIRAIGDTEAFF.

Many counts were recorded for this clonotype. V is TRBV15 and J is TRBJ2-1; tentative D call: TRBD2 (6 bases). CDR3 size: 18 residues. With 0 bases removed from V and 9 bases from J, the gap between germline ends came to 24 bases. Looked up from germline, CDR1 is LNHNV and CDR2 is YYDKDF (reference sequence). The CDR3 reads CATSRDRLSGRARGEQFF. The CDR3 bases are TGTGCCACCAGCAGAGACCGACTAAGCGGGCGGGCCAGAGGTGAGCAGTTCTTC.

In this sample, this clonotype turned up many times. The gene calls are TRBV7-2 and TRBJ2-3, with unresolved D. The V end was cut by 1 base, the J end by 3 bases, with 11 bases between. The CDR3 consists of 15 residues. Germline assignment: CDR1 SGHTA and CDR2 FQGNSA. The CDR3 nucleotides are TGTGCCAGCAGCTTAGAAGTTAGCAGGACAGATACGCAGTATTTT. This gives the protein CASSLEVSRTDTQYF.

This clonotype occurred many times. This chain uses TRBV18 with TRBJ2-5; possible D gene TRBD1, 5 bases. Trimming shortened V by 8 bases and J by 4 bases, and 14 bases separated the two germline ends. The CDR3 spans 13 residues. Germline CDR1 is KGHSH and CDR2 is LQKENI. CDR3 loop: CASPRARVETQYF. DNA of the CDR3: TGTGCCAGCCCCCGGGCCAGGGTAGAGACCCAGTACTTC.

This clonotype was detected ten times or more. The chain recombines TRBV4-3 with TRBJ1-5; D remains ambiguous. The germline CDR1 and CDR2 sequences are LGHNA and YSLEER. This CDR3 is built from 15 residues. The germline V and J ends were trimmed by 4 bases and 4 bases, with 14 bases remaining between them. The CDR3 here is CASSRHHASNQPQHF. The DNA of the CDR3 is TGCGCCAGCAGCCGACATCACGCGTCGAATCAGCCCCAGCATTTT.

This clonotype appeared many times. The chain recombines TRBV24-1 with TRBJ2-1; D is unresolved. V was cut by 5 bases and J by 5 bases, with 6 bases left in between. Germline V CDR1 and CDR2: KGHDR, SFDVKD. This CDR3 contains 12 residues. This chain's CDR3 is CATSGVNNEQFF. The CDR3 DNA follows: TGTGCCACCAGTGGCGTGAACAATGAGCAGTTCTTC.

This clonotype was seen more than once but under ten times. The CDR3 loop is CASSRGVMNTEAFF. The CDR3 nucleotides are TGTGCCAGCAGTCGGGGGGTCATGAACACTGAAGCTTTCTTT. The chain employs TRBV28 and TRBJ1-1, with a possible D match to TRBD1 (5 bases). CDR3 length: 14 residues. Germline CDR1 is MDHEN and CDR2 is SYDVKM. The germline V and J ends were trimmed by 5 bases and 0 bases, with 10 bases remaining between them.

This clonotype was observed many times. The chain is built from TRBV29-1 and TRBJ1-1; D is possibly TRBD1 (5 bases). CDR3 length: 12 residues. Per the germline V gene, CDR1 is SQVTM and CDR2 is ANQGSEA. Trimming cost V 6 bases and J 0 bases, with 8 bases left between them. The CDR3 nucleotides read TGCAGCGTCAACAGGCTGAACACTGAAGCTTTCTTT. It encodes CSVNRLNTEAFF.

This clonotype came up a few times. The CDR3 is CASSFGVVSSGANVLTF. The CDR3 DNA is TGTGCCAGCAGCTTCGGAGTAGTCAGCTCTGGGGCCAACGTCCTGACTTTC. The J gene is TRBJ2-6, the V gene TRBV7-9; D is ambiguous. Germline CDR1 reads SEHNR; CDR2 reads FQNEAQ (reference sequence). The V gene lost 3 bases and the J gene lost 0 bases, with 12 bases spanning the gap. This CDR3 has 17 amino acids.

V and J are TRBV28 and TRBJ2-5; D might be TRBD1 (5 bases). The V gene lost 7 bases and the J gene lost 5 bases, with 23 bases spanning the gap. Per the germline V gene, CDR1 is MDHEN and CDR2 is SYDVKM. The CDR3 has 16 residues. CDR3 loop: CASTPSAGGAGETQYF. CDR3 DNA sequence: TGTGCCAGCACCCCGTCGGCAGGTGGGGCTGGGGAGACCCAGTACTTC.

This clonotype occurred many times. The J gene is TRBJ2-5, the V gene TRBV6-2 or TRBV6-3; TRBD1 might be the D (7 bases). CDR1 is MNHEY, CDR2 SVGEGT, per germline. V gave up 10 bases and J gave up 4 bases, with 13 bases separating them. This CDR3 comprises 12 residues. Written as DNA, the CDR3 is TGTGCCACCGGAGGGGGCGGAGAGACCCAGTACTTC. Protein sequence: CATGGGGETQYF.

This clonotype was seen repeatedly, ten times or more. The chain employs TRBV7-6 and TRBJ2-7, with D possibly matching TRBD1 (6 bases). This CDR3 region has 12 residues. Trimming pared 8 bases from V and 6 bases from J, leaving 14 bases between. From germline, CDR1 is SGHVS and CDR2 FNYEAQ. The CDR3 DNA reads TGTGCCAGCGGGGACAACCGTGTCGAGCAGTACTTC. It yields the protein CASGDNRVEQYF.

This clonotype was seen a few times. The chain combines TRBV7-2 with TRBJ2-1; D remains ambiguous. The V end was cut by 4 bases, the J end by 6 bases, with 19 bases between. The CDR3 is 16 amino acids. Germline V gives CDR1 SGHTA, CDR2 FQGNSA. DNA of the CDR3: TGTGCCAGCAGCTCCCGGTTTGGGTCCCTCACCAATGAGCAGTTCTTC. It specifies CASSSRFGSLTNEQFF.

This clonotype was detected ten times or more. This chain joins TRBV27 and TRBJ2-2; TRBD1 agrees at 7 bases. V dropped 4 bases and J dropped 0; count of bases not matched to a gene: 5. CDR3 length: 16 amino acids. Per germline, CDR1 MNHEY and CDR2 SMNVEV (reference sequence). CDR3 nucleotide sequence: TGTGCCAGCAGTTCCTTTGACAGGGCGAACACCGGGGAGCTGTTTTTT. Translating it yields CASSSFDRANTGELFF.

The table lists this clonotype with many counts. The chain carries TRBV10-3 and TRBJ2-1; D gene ambiguous. This CDR3 is 14 amino acids long. CDR1 ENHRY and CDR2 SYGVKD come from the germline V gene. V lost 2 bases and J 2 bases, leaving 7 bases between the germline ends. DNA for the CDR3: TGTGCCATCAGTGAGGGAAGGGCCTACAATGAGCAGTTCTTC. Translation: CAISEGRAYNEQFF.